The 23 T cell receptor beta chains presented below share a single source sample, sequenced in a study of cytomegalovirus exposure and HLA in healthy donors. The PCR made use of 60 Vbeta and 13 Jbeta primers. The assay was immunoSEQ multiplex PCR, and TCRdb's table has in-frame clones only and misses some. The sample table sets out around 200,000 clones. The source material was PBMCs. These receptors were taken from a young woman in good health and CMV-seropositive.

CDR3 in DNA: TGTGCCAGTAGTACCTCGGGACAGGCTGTCTCTGCCGGGGCCAACGTCCTGACTTTC. This translates into CASSTSGQAVSAGANVLTF. This chain joins TRBV19 and TRBJ2-6; the match to TRBD1 covers 8 bases. CDR1 is LNHDA and CDR2 is SQIVND in the germline V gene (reference sequence). The CDR3 runs 19 residues. V dropped 4 bases and J dropped 4; count of bases not matched to a gene: 15.

The V gene is TRBV27, the J gene TRBJ2-1; 7 nucleotides line up with TRBD2. With V trimmed by 4 bases and J by 5 bases, 11 bases remained unmatched. The CDR3 has 16 amino acids. Germline V gene sequence: CDR1 MNHEY, CDR2 SMNVEV (reference sequence). Here the CDR3 reads CASSWRAGEIHNEQFF. In nucleotides, the CDR3 is TGTGCCAGCAGTTGGAGGGCGGGAGAGATCCACAATGAGCAGTTCTTC.

The chain couples TRBV30 to TRBJ2-2; D gene uncertain. The V end lost 4 bases, the J end lost 0 bases, and 9 bases lay between the germline ends. This CDR3 spans 14 amino acids. The germline gives CDR1 GTSNPN, CDR2 SVGIG (reference sequence). Here the CDR3 reads CAWKGDTNTGELFF. CDR3 sequence (DNA): TGTGCCTGGAAAGGCGACACGAACACCGGGGAGCTGTTTTTT.

V is TRBV15 and J is TRBJ1-3; no clear D gene. Per the germline V gene, CDR1 is LNHNV and CDR2 is YYDKDF (reference sequence). V shed 5 bases and J shed 5 bases, with 10 bases lying between them. The CDR3 is made up of 13 amino acids. The CDR3 sequence: CATSPVLRNTIYF. The CDR3 DNA follows: TGTGCCACCAGCCCGGTTCTGAGAAACACCATATATTTT.

The rearrangement uses TRBV5-1 and TRBJ1-4; D is undetermined. The CDR3 has 15 residues. Germline-derived CDR1 and CDR2 are SGHRS and YFSETQ. V was pared by 3 bases and J by 4 bases, with 13 bases between. DNA of the CDR3: TGCGCCAGCAGCTCGGAAGGCGGGATTAATGAAAAACTGTTTTTT. This translates into CASSSEGGINEKLFF.

The chain links TRBV7-6 to TRBJ2-7; D is possibly TRBD2 (6 bases). The germline V gene encodes CDR1 SGHVS and CDR2 FNYEAQ. V gave up 4 bases and J gave up 6 bases, with 13 bases separating them. There are 13 residues in the CDR3. Written as DNA, the CDR3 is TGTGCCAGCAGCTCTTCGGGAGCATCCGAGCAGTACTTC. As protein: CASSSSGASEQYF.

In regard to this clone: The junction does not match germline at one end; this may be a read error. This chain links TRBV13 with TRBJ2-3; TRBD2 agrees at 9 bases. Per the germline V gene, CDR1 is PRHDT and CDR2 is FYEKMQ (reference sequence). There are 15 residues in the CDR3. The CDR3: CASSLGGLAGNTQYF. The CDR3 DNA sequence: TGTGCCAGCAGCCTAGGGGGGCTAGCGGGGAATACGCAGTATTTT.

The chain combines TRBV12-5 with TRBJ2-7; no reliable D call. V lost 1 base and J 0 bases, leaving 7 bases between the germline ends. CDR3 length: 14 residues. Germline V gene data show CDR1 as LGHNT and CDR2 as FRNRAP. For the CDR3, the DNA is TGTGCTAGTGGTTTGGGAGAGAACTCCTACGAGCAGTACTTC. The encoded protein is CASGLGENSYEQYF.

The chain links TRBV13 to TRBJ2-7; possibly TRBD2 for D (5 bases). CDR1 and CDR2 (germline): PRHDT, FYEKMQ (reference sequence). This CDR3 has 12 amino acids. The V end was cut by 0 bases, the J end by 8 bases, with 8 bases between. The CDR3 region has the DNA TGTGCCAGCAGCTTAGGGGGAGATCAGCAGTACTTC. Its protein product is CASSLGGDQQYF.

This chain joins TRBV6-4 and TRBJ1-2; 8 bases match TRBD1. CDR3 length: 15 amino acids. Germline V gene sequence: CDR1 MRHNA, CDR2 SNTAGT. Trimming cost V 4 bases and J 5 bases; bases outside gene matches: 9. CDR3 coding DNA: TGTGCCAGCAGTGTGGAGACAGGGGCAGAGTATGGCTACACCTTC. Translating it yields CASSVETGAEYGYTF.

With respect to this clone: The same CDR3 can be traced to other DNA sequences in this sample. The chain recombines TRBV11-2 with TRBJ2-5; 14 bases agree with TRBD2. V lost 5 bases, J lost 0 bases, and 11 bases stayed unmatched. CDR1 is SGHAT, CDR2 FQNNGV, per germline. This CDR3 is built from 19 residues. CDR3 amino acids: CASSTGTSGRMRYQETQYF. The CDR3 DNA is TGTGCCAGCAGCACTGGGACTAGCGGGAGAATGAGGTACCAAGAGACCCAGTACTTC.

This chain links TRBV11-1 with TRBJ1-1; the D is unclear. The V end lost 1 base, the J end lost 4 bases, and 13 bases lay between the germline ends. CDR1 is SGHAT and CDR2 is FQDESV in the germline V gene (reference sequence). This CDR3 has 15 amino acids. The CDR3 region is CASSLGGRGTTEAFF. The CDR3 DNA sequence: TGTGCCAGCAGCTTAGGCGGCCGGGGTACCACTGAAGCTTTCTTT.

The chain combines TRBV30 with TRBJ2-3; 9 nucleotides line up with TRBD2. The CDR3 has 13 residues. V was pared by 7 bases and J by 4 bases, with 6 bases of the junction left unmatched. Looked up from germline, CDR1 is GTSNPN and CDR2 is SVGIG (reference sequence). This chain's CDR3 is CAYGASGADTQYF. Here the CDR3 DNA reads TGTGCCTATGGGGCTAGCGGGGCAGATACGCAGTATTTT.

On this clone itself: The germline gene is not matched at one end of the junction; a read error may be the cause. The chain recombines TRBV19 with TRBJ1-2, with 8 nucleotides matching TRBD1. The CDR3 spans 17 residues. Germline CDR1 reads LNHDA; CDR2 reads SQIVND (reference sequence). The CDR3 loop is CASSNLRQGRQDYGYTF. In DNA form, the CDR3 reads TGTGCCAGTAGTAACCTCCGACAGGGGCGGCAGGACTATGGCTATACCTTC. Complete variable domain (other parts from reference TRBV19 and TRBJ1-2): DGGITQSPKYLFRKEGQNVTLSCEQNLNHDAMYWYRQDPGQGLRLIYYSQIVNDFQKGDIAEGYSVSREKKESFPLTVTSAQKNPTAFYLCASSNLRQGRQDYGYTFGSGTRLTVV.

The chain combines TRBV5-1 with TRBJ2-1, with 7 bases that match TRBD1. The CDR3 loop spans 15 amino acids. Germline-derived CDR1 and CDR2 are SGHRS and YFSETQ. Losses at the gene ends were 8 bases for V and 3 bases for J; bases not matched to a gene: 11. The CDR3, as DNA: TGCGCCAGTTACCAAAGGACAGGCCTCTACAATGAGCAGTTCTTC. This gives the protein CASYQRTGLYNEQFF. Combining the CDR3 with reference TRBV5-1 and TRBJ2-1 gives the whole variable domain KAGVTQTPRYLIKTRGQQVTLSCSPISGHRSVSWYQQTPGQGLQFLFEYFSETQRNKGNFPGRFSGRQFSNSRSEMNVSTLELGDSALYLCASYQRTGLYNEQFFGPGTRLTVL.

This chain links TRBV5-4 with TRBJ2-7; 8 bases map to TRBD1. The CDR3 length is 14 residues. Trimming cost V 1 base and J 7 bases; bases outside gene matches: 7. Germline CDR1 reads SGHNT; CDR2 reads YYREEE (reference sequence). For the CDR3, the DNA is TGTGCCAGCAGCTTGACAGGGGGAGCAGTGGAGCAGTACTTC. Amino acids: CASSLTGGAVEQYF.

The rearrangement uses TRBV18 and TRBJ2-1; 7 bases line up with TRBD2. This CDR3 comprises 14 residues. Germline assignment: CDR1 KGHSH and CDR2 LQKENI. V shed 5 bases, J shed 6 bases, and the junction held 7 bases outside the gene matches. The CDR3 nucleotides are TGTGCCAGCTCATGGCCAGCGGGGATCAATGAGCAGTTCTTC. It translates to CASSWPAGINEQFF. The whole variable domain, remainder taken from reference TRBV18 and TRBJ2-1, is NAGVMQNPRHLVRRRGQEARLRCSPMKGHSHVYWYRQLPEEGLKFMVYLQKENIIDESGMPKERFSAEFPKEGPSILRIQQVVRGDSAAYFCASSWPAGINEQFFGPGTRLTVL.

J is TRBJ1-1 and V is TRBV6-5, with 10 bases that match TRBD1. There are 15 residues in the CDR3. Germline CDR1 and CDR2: MNHEY and SVGAGI. Trimming removed 7 bases from V and 1 base from J; junction bases left unmatched: 6. In DNA form, the CDR3 reads TGTGCCAGCAACTACGGGACAGGGGCGAACACTGAAGCTTTCTTT. Translated: CASNYGTGANTEAFF.

The gene calls are TRBV18 and TRBJ2-7; TRBD1 is a possible D gene (5 bases). This CDR3 has 14 amino acids. V lost 3 bases and J lost 0, with 9 bases in between. CDR1 and CDR2 from the germline V gene are KGHSH and LQKENI. This CDR3 reads CASSPSTDSYEQYF. The CDR3 DNA reads as TGTGCCAGCTCACCCTCGACAGACTCCTACGAGCAGTACTTC.

This chain connects TRBV6-1 to TRBJ1-2; no clear D. This CDR3 comprises 14 residues. V lost 1 base, J lost 2 bases, and 8 bases lay in between. Per the germline V gene, CDR1 is MNHNS and CDR2 is SASEGT. As DNA, the CDR3 is TGTGCCAGCAGTGAAGGTTGGGCAAACTATGGCTACACCTTC. Translating gives CASSEGWANYGYTF.

The rearrangement links TRBV13 to TRBJ2-3; TRBD2 matches at 7 bases. CDR1 is PRHDT, CDR2 FYEKMQ, per germline (reference sequence). This CDR3 is built from 14 residues. V was clipped by 3 bases and J by 3 bases; unmatched bases: 3. The CDR3 DNA reads TGTGCCAGCAGCTTGGTCGGGGGGACAGATACGCAGTATTTT. Translating it yields CASSLVGGTDTQYF.

The chain carries TRBV5-5 and TRBJ2-1, with D possibly being TRBD2 (5 bases). V lost 4 bases and J 10 bases, leaving 12 bases between the germline ends. The CDR3 loop spans 12 amino acids. Germline assignment: CDR1 SGHKS and CDR2 YYEKEE (reference sequence). The CDR3 spells CASSAPTGEQFF. The CDR3 region has the DNA TGTGCCAGCAGCGCCCCGACGGGGGAGCAGTTCTTC. Combining the CDR3 with reference TRBV5-5 and TRBJ2-1 gives the whole variable domain DAGVTQSPTHLIKTRGQQVTLRCSPISGHKSVSWYQQVLGQGPQFIFQYYEKEERGRGNFPDRFSARQFPNYSSELNVNALLLGDSALYLCASSAPTGEQFFGPGTRLTVL.

The chain has TRBV2 and TRBJ2-7, with D maybe TRBD1 (5 bases). This CDR3 is 13 amino acids long. With 9 bases removed from V and 5 bases from J, the gap between germline ends came to 17 bases. Germline V gene data show CDR1 as SNHLY and CDR2 as FYNNEI. The CDR3 DNA follows: TGTGCCAGTCAGGGTACAATCAGCCACGAGCAGTACTTC. Translation gives CASQGTISHEQYF.